This T cell receptor beta chain was profiled in a study of T cell clonality in common variable immunodeficiency. Whole-study results and caveats: CVID subjects had higher TCRbeta clonality than healthy controls, most marked in about a third. Reportedly, TCR beta sequences from common variable immunodeficiency showed fewer deletions and N-nucleotide insertions.

The CDR3 covers 14 residues. V was clipped by 4 bases and J by 7 bases, with 15 bases between them. Germline V CDR1 and CDR2: SGHTA, FQGNSA. As regards this clone: Its antigen is undetermined. The missing CDR3 end, 3 residues past where the read stops, is filled in from the germline J gene.

Libraries were prepared by immunoSEQ multiplex PCR; TCRdb keeps only in-frame clonotypes and omits some of them. Captured here are roughly 42,000 clones, none seen once; the top ten comprise roughly 5.6%. Diagnosis required reduced IgG, IgA and/or IgM with specific antibody deficiency. Of CVID subjects, about 15 were female and roughly 29 male, mean age approximately 44. Caucasian heritage predominated among both patients and controls. Source material: peripheral blood mononuclear cells. The chain employs TRBV7-2 and TRBJ2-3; no reliable D call. The sequence derives from a human donor with common variable immunodeficiency. Partial CDR3 DNA: TGTGCCAGCAGCTCGACGGGTACCTCTCATACG. Amino acid sequence: CASSSTGTSHT. The whole CDR3 sequence is CASSSTGTSHTQYF.